A selection of T cell receptor beta chains follows, all from one sample in a study of blood T cell repertoires in COVID-19. Libraries were prepared by immunoSEQ multiplex PCR; TCRdb keeps only in-frame clonotypes and omits some of them. The data hold 150,000 to 200,000 clones, with about 83% observed a single time. Specimen: PBMCs or T cells enriched from blood (not recorded which). These receptors were taken from a woman aged 30 to 39 who had been exposed to COVID-19. Each CDR3 is given with its conserved first and last residue. Each record gives: D gene, clone size, J gene, V gene, CDR3 DNA, CDR3 protein. A D gene is named only where the DNA matches it firmly. Size is omitted from some rows. Given values are once, few, many or a class for expanded clones.

TRBD2 | NA | TRBJ2-1 | TRBV3-1/TRBV3-2 | TGTGCCAGCAGCCAAGATCAGACTAGCGGGGGGGTCAGATTTCGGAATGAGCAGTTCTTC | CASSQDQTSGGVRFRNEQFF
TRBD1 | NA | TRBJ1-2 | TRBV27 | TGTGCCAGCCACCGGACAGGGATAGGCTACACCTTC | CASHRTGIGYTF
NA | NA | TRBJ1-5 | TRBV7-6 | TGTGCCAGCAGCCCGGGGGAGGCGTGGGGGAAACAGCCCCAGCATTTT | CASSPGEAWGKQPQHF
NA | NA | TRBJ2-1 | TRBV2 | TGTGCCAGCAGCCCCCCGCTAGTCTACAATGAGCAGTTCTTC | CASSPPLVYNEQFF
NA | few | TRBJ1-1 | TRBV12-3/TRBV12-4 | TGTGCCAGCAGGGACGGGGGAGACACTGAAGCTTTCTTT | CASRDGGDTEAFF
NA | NA | TRBJ2-3 | TRBV5-4 | TGTGCCAGCAGCTTTTCGGGGAGCACAGATACGCAGTATTTT | CASSFSGSTDTQYF
NA | NA | TRBJ1-6 | TRBV9 | TGTGCCAGCAGCAACTTTCAGGGGAATAATTCACCCCTCCACTTT | CASSNFQGNNSPLHF
NA | NA | TRBJ1-1 | TRBV5-1 | TGCGCCAGCACCGAAGGGGGGGGACGGACTGAAGCTTTCTTT | CASTEGGGRTEAFF
NA | NA | TRBJ1-1 | TRBV7-8 | TGTGCCAGCAGCAAAGAAGCGGTTTTTGAAGCTTTCTTT | CASSKEAVFEAFF
NA | NA | TRBJ1-5 | TRBV20-1 | TGCAGTGCTAGTCATTCACCAGGCAGTCAGCCCCAGCATTTT | CSASHSPGSQPQHF
TRBD1 | NA | TRBJ2-7 | TRBV18 | TGTGCCAGCTCACCACTAGGACAGGGTGGATTTTACGAGCAGTACTTC | CASSPLGQGGFYEQYF
NA | NA | TRBJ1-1 | TRBV6-5 | TGTGCCAGCAAACACACAGTGAACACTGAAGCTTTCTTT | CASKHTVNTEAFF
NA | few | TRBJ1-2 | TRBV30 | TGTGCCTGGGCCCAGCCGCCCCTAGATGGCTACACCTTC | CAWAQPPLDGYTF
NA | NA | TRBJ1-2 | TRBV30 | TGTGCCTGGAGTGGGCCCTTTAATGGCTACACCTTC | CAWSGPFNGYTF
TRBD1 | few | TRBJ1-5 | TRBV4-1 | TGCGCCAGCAGCCAGTATGGACAGGGGAGTCAGCCCCAGCATTTT | CASSQYGQGSQPQHF
NA | NA | TRBJ2-4 | TRBV5-3 | TGTGCCAGAAGCATCTCGGGGGACCGGGCCAAAAACATTCAGTACTTC | CARSISGDRAKNIQYF
NA | once | TRBJ2-1 | TRBV29-1 | TGCAGCGTTGTGGGGGGGGCGGGAGTCGATGAGCAGTTCTTC | CSVVGGAGVDEQFF
NA | NA | TRBJ1-2 | TRBV7-2 | TGTGCCAGCAGCTTAGCCCGGGGGAACTATGGCTACACCTTC | CASSLARGNYGYTF
TRBD2 | once | TRBJ2-1 | TRBV15 | TGTGCCACCAGCAGAGATCTCAATTTCGGGAGGAGCTCCTACAATGAGCAGTTCTTC | CATSRDLNFGRSSYNEQFF
TRBD2 | NA | TRBJ2-3 | TRBV9 | TGTGCCAGCAGCGAGTTAGCGGGGACCACAGATACGCAGTATTTT | CASSELAGTTDTQYF
NA | NA | TRBJ1-3 | TRBV6-5 | TGTGCCAGCACCGAGGATGGCGGAATAGACACCATATATTTT | CASTEDGGIDTIYF
NA | NA | TRBJ2-7 | TRBV7-8 | TGTGCCAGCAGCTTATCGGGATTCACCTACGAGCAGTACTTC | CASSLSGFTYEQYF
NA | NA | TRBJ1-1 | TRBV21-1 | TGTGCCAGCAGCATAAATACAGGGTTTTGGACTGAAGCTTTCTTT | CASSINTGFWTEAFF
NA | once | TRBJ1-1 | TRBV21-1 | TGTGCCAGCAGCGAACCAATCAGGGCCAACACTGAAGCTTTCTTT | CASSEPIRANTEAFF
TRBD1 | NA | TRBJ2-7 | TRBV6-5 | TGTGCCAGCAGTTGGGCGTTGGGACAGCCAACCTACGAGCAGTACTTC | CASSWALGQPTYEQYF
TRBD2 | NA | TRBJ2-5 | TRBV9 | TGTGCCAGCAGCGCTCGGACTAGGCAAGAGACCCAGTACTTC | CASSARTRQETQYF
TRBD1 | NA | TRBJ2-7 | TRBV5-8 | TGTGCCAGCAGCCGTCGTGGGACAGGCGGGGAGCAGTACTTC | CASSRRGTGGEQYF
NA | NA | TRBJ2-6 | TRBV7-6 | TGTGCCAGCAGCTCCCGCTCTGGGGCCAACGTCCTGACTTTC | CASSSRSGANVLTF
TRBD1 | NA | TRBJ1-2 | TRBV25-1 | TGTGCCAGCAGTGAGACTCAGGGGGTGGATGGCTACACCTTC | CASSETQGVDGYTF
NA | NA | TRBJ1-3 | TRBV11-3 | TGTGCCAGCAGCTTATACAGCTCTGGAAACACCATATATTTT | CASSLYSSGNTIYF
TRBD1 | few | TRBJ2-7 | TRBV12-5 | TGTGCTAGTACCCGACAGGGTGCGGAGCAGTACTTC | CASTRQGAEQYF
NA | few | TRBJ1-5 | TRBV28 | TGTGCCAGCAGTTACACAGGGACTAATAGCAATCAGCCCCAGCATTTT | CASSYTGTNSNQPQHF
NA | once | TRBJ2-3 | TRBV6-2/TRBV6-3 | TGTGCCAGCAGTTGGTATGGAGAAAGCACAGATACGCAGTATTTT | CASSWYGESTDTQYF
NA | NA | TRBJ1-2 | TRBV20-1 | TGCAGTGCTAGGAGTCAGGGGGGCTACACCTTC | CSARSQGGYTF
TRBD1 | few | TRBJ1-2 | TRBV7-2 | TGTGCCAGCAGCTGGGGGGAGCAGGGGGCGCTTGGCTACACCTTC | CASSWGEQGALGYTF
TRBD1 | NA | TRBJ1-2 | TRBV19 | TGTGCCAGTAACTACCAAGGGACAGGCTATGGCTACACCTTC | CASNYQGTGYGYTF
NA | NA | TRBJ1-4 | TRBV5-4 | TGTGCCAGCAGCGTTGATTCAACGGGGAAACTGTTTTTT | CASSVDSTGKLFF
TRBD1 | NA | TRBJ1-1 | TRBV7-8 | TGTGCCAGCAGCCTCGGGACAGCGAACACTGAAGCTTTCTTT | CASSLGTANTEAFF
NA | NA | TRBJ1-4 | TRBV2 | TGTGCCAGCAGTTTAACCACAGTCTATGAAAAACTGTTTTTT | CASSLTTVYEKLFF
NA | NA | TRBJ1-1 | TRBV30 | TGTGCCTGGAGAGGCTCAGGTCTTGGGGAAGCTTTCTTT | CAWRGSGLGEAFF
NA | NA | TRBJ1-2 | TRBV5-1 | TGCGCCAGCAGCTTGCAGGGGCTTGACAGCTACACCTTC | CASSLQGLDSYTF
NA | NA | TRBJ1-5 | TRBV9 | TGTGCCAGCAGCGTAGATGATAGATACAATCAGCCCCAGCATTTT | CASSVDDRYNQPQHF
NA | NA | TRBJ2-5 | TRBV6-5 | TGTGCCAGCAGTTACTCCCCTACCCAAGAGACCCAGTACTTC | CASSYSPTQETQYF
NA | NA | TRBJ1-5 | TRBV5-1 | TGCGCCAGCAGCTTGGACGGCGGCCAGCCCCAGCATTTT | CASSLDGGQPQHF
NA | NA | TRBJ1-2 | TRBV7-2 | TGTGCCAGCAGCTATACATCAAATGGCTATGGCTACACCTTC | CASSYTSNGYGYTF
TRBD2 | once | TRBJ2-3 | TRBV19 | TGTGCCAGTAGCGCAGCGGGGGGGGCACACCATACGCAGTATTTT | CASSAAGGAHHTQYF
NA | NA | TRBJ1-5 | TRBV2 | TGTGCCAGCAAGAGGTCAGCGAACTCAAATCAGCCCCAGCATTTT | CASKRSANSNQPQHF
TRBD1 | NA | TRBJ1-2 | TRBV10-3 | TGTGCCATCAGTGACGACAGGGGCGACGGCTATGGCTACACCTTC | CAISDDRGDGYGYTF
TRBD1 | NA | TRBJ2-7 | TRBV7-9 | TGTGCCAGCAGCTTAAACAGGGGGACCCCCCGGGGGTACTACGAGCAGTACTTC | CASSLNRGTPRGYYEQYF
TRBD2 | NA | TRBJ2-3 | TRBV6-4 | TGTGCCAGCAAGATCCTAGCGGGGGGGATTAGTGAAGATACGCAGTATTTT | CASKILAGGISEDTQYF
TRBD1 | few | TRBJ1-2 | TRBV19 | TGTGCCAGTAGCGGACAGGGAATCTATGGCTACACCTTC | CASSGQGIYGYTF
NA | NA | TRBJ1-5 | TRBV7-9 | TGTGCCAGCAGCCTCCCCGACAGTAATCAGCCCCAGCATTTT | CASSLPDSNQPQHF
NA | NA | TRBJ2-3 | TRBV19 | TGTGCCAGTAGCCGGAAAGCGGGCTTCAGCACAGATACGCAGTATTTT | CASSRKAGFSTDTQYF
TRBD2 | NA | TRBJ2-1 | TRBV7-2 | TGTGCCAGCAGCTTCGGAGCGGGGGGGCCCGATGAGCAGTTCTTC | CASSFGAGGPDEQFF
NA | once | TRBJ2-2 | TRBV9 | TGTGCCAGCAGCGCGGGACTTGCCGGGGAGCTGTTTTTT | CASSAGLAGELFF
TRBD1 | NA | TRBJ2-1 | TRBV18 | TGTGCCAGCTCACCAGACAGGGTAGTGAACAATGAGCAGTTCTTC | CASSPDRVVNNEQFF
NA | once | TRBJ1-2 | TRBV12-5 | TGTGCTAGTGGCTCATACAGGGTGGGTATGTTTCGCTATGGCTACACCTTC | CASGSYRVGMFRYGYTF
NA | NA | TRBJ1-5 | TRBV30 | TGTGCCTGGTCATCCCTCGGGGGGCCCCAGCATTTT | CAWSSLGGPQHF
NA | NA | TRBJ1-5 | TRBV5-1 | TGCGCCAGCAGCCCGCAGGGAGGAAAATTTGGGCCCCAGCATTTT | CASSPQGGKFGPQHF